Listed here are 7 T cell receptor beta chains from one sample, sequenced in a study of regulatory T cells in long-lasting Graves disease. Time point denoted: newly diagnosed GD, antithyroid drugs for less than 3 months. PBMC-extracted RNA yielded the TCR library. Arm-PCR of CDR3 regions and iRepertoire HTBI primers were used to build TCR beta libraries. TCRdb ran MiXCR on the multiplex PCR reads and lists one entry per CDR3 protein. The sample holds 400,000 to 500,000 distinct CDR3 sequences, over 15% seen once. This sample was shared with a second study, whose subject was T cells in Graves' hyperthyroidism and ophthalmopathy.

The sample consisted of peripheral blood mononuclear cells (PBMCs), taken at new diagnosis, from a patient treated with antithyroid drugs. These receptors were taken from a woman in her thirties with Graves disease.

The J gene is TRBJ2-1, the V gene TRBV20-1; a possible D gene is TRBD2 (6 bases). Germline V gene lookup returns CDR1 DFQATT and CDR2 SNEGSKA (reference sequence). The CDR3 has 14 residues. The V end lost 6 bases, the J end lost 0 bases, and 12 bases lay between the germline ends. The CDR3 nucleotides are TGCAGTGCCCTGAGCGGGTTCTCCTACAATGAGCAGTTCTTC. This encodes CSALSGFSYNEQFF.

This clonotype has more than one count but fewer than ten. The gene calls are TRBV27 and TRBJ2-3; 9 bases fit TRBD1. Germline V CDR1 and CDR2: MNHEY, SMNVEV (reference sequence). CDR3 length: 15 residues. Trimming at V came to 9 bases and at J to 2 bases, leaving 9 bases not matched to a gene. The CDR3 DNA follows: TGTGCCAGTACACAACAGGGGGCTGCCACAGATACGCAGTATTTT. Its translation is CASTQQGAATDTQYF.

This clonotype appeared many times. The CDR3, as DNA: TGTGCCAGCAGCCGGGGCTGGAGCGACTACAATGAGCAGTTCTTC. It codes for CASSRGWSDYNEQFF. V gene TRBV5-6 combines with J gene TRBJ2-1, with D perhaps being TRBD1 or TRBD2 (5 bases each). Trimming left V 4 bases short and J 3 bases short, with 14 bases between. The germline V gene encodes CDR1 SGHDT and CDR2 YYEEEE. The CDR3 loop spans 15 amino acids.

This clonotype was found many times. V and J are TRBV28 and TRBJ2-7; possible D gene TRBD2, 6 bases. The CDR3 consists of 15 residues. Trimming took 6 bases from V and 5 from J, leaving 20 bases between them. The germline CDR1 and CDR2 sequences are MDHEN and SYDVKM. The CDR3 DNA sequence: TGTGCCAGCAGGATGAGGACTATCGAAGTCGACGAGCAGTACTTC. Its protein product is CASRMRTIEVDEQYF.

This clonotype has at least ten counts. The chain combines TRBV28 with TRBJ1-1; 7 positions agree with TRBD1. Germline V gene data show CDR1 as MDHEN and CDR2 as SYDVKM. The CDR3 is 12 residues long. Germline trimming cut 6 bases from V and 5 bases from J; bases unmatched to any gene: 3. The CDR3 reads CASSRGRTEAFF. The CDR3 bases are TGTGCCAGCAGCAGGGGGAGAACTGAAGCTTTCTTT.

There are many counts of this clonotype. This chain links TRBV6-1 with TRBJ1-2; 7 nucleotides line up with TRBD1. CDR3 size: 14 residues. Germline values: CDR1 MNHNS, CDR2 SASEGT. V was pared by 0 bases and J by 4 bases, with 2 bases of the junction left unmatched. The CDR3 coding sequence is TGTGCCAGCAGTGAAGCAGGGACAGCCTATGGCTACACCTTC. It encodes CASSEAGTAYGYTF.

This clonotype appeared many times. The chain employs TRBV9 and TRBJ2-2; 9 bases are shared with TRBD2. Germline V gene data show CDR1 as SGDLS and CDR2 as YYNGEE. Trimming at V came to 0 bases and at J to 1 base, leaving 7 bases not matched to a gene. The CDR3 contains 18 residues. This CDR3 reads CASSVALGAGGNTGELFF. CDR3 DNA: TGTGCCAGCAGCGTAGCTTTAGGAGCGGGAGGGAACACCGGGGAGCTGTTTTTT.